Detailed here is one TCR beta chain. Its antigen remains unidentified. This sample is part of a study of T cell responses to AZD1222 COVID-19 vaccine. The assay was immunoSEQ multiplex PCR, and TCRdb's table has in-frame clones only and misses some. The top ten clones hold around 21% of a sample with about 70,000 clones, 85% of them seen once. Notes on the study in general: Nearly half of the spike-specific TCRs reportedly recognize variant regions that carry no mutations. Donors were mostly white British, more females; clonal diversity possibly underestimated. Repertoires were obtained only post-peak T cell response.

The sequencing used peripheral blood, collected on day 0 of AZD1222 vaccination. The clonotype comes from an adult in good health.

CDR3 residues: CASSENWRGSGNTIYF. The CDR3 coding sequence is TGTGCCAGCAGTGAAAATTGGAGGGGCTCTGGAAACACCATATATTTT. The chain employs TRBV6-1 and TRBJ1-3, with D tentatively TRBD1 (5 bases). This CDR3 contains 16 residues. V was shortened by 2 bases and J by 0 bases, with 11 bases between the two germline ends. Per the germline V gene, CDR1 is MNHNS and CDR2 is SASEGT.